This entry concerns a single T cell receptor beta chain. TCRdb keeps only in-frame clones here, not all; method: immunoSEQ multiplex PCR. The table lists some 33,000 clones, approximately 85% of them singletons, with about 7% in the top ten. Unmatched junction bases numbered 4, after V lost 0 bases and J lost 0 bases. CDR1 is SGHRS, CDR2 YFSETQ, per germline. CDR3 length: 17 amino acids. The source of the sample is a study of blood T cell repertoires in COVID-19. This rearrangement joins TRBV5-1 to TRBJ2-5; 11 positions agree with TRBD2. The source is a human donor in a cohort sampled during active COVID-19. The specimen was peripheral blood. CDR3 protein: CASSLDGTSGDQETQYF. CDR3 DNA: TGCGCCAGCAGCTTGGACGGGACTAGCGGAGACCAAGAGACCCAGTACTTC.